The clone carrying this T cell receptor beta chain showed up many times. TCRdb re-derived calls from the RT-PCR reads in MiXCR, one entry per CDR3 protein. Here the sample spans almost 700,000 distinct CDR3 sequences, 14% being singletons. The CDR3 runs to 18 residues. V lost 6 bases and J lost 5; bases outside the gene matches: 11. Germline V gene data show CDR1 as SGHVS and CDR2 as FQNEAQ. V usage is TRBV7-8 and J usage is TRBJ2-2; 14 bases are a match to TRBD2. The sequence derives from a female donor in good health, serving as a healthy control. Sequenced: memory CD4+ T cells from blood. The CDR3 loop is CASRRAGTSGRGTGELFF. The CDR3 DNA sequence: TGTGCCAGCAGACGGGCCGGGACTAGCGGGAGAGGGACCGGGGAGCTGTTTTTT.